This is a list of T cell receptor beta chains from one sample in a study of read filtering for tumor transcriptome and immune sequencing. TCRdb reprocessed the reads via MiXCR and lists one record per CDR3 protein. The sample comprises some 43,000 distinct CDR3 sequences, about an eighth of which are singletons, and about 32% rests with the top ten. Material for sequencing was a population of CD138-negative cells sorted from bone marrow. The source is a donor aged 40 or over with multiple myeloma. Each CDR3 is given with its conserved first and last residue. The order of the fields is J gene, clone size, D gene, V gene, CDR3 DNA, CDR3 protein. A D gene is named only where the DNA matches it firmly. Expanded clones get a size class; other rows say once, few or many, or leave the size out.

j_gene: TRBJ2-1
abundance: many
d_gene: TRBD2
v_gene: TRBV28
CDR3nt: TGTGCCAGCAGTTTCGGCGGGAGGGGCAATGAGCAGTTCTTC
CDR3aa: CASSFGGRGNEQFF

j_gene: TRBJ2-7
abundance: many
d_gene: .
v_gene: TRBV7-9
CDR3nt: TGTGCCAGCAGCTCAGACCGCCGTGGAGAGCAGTACTTC
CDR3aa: CASSSDRRGEQYF

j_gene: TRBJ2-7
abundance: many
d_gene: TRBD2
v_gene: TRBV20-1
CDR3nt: TGCAGTGCTAGGACTAGCGGGAGGGGTGTGAACGAGCAGTACTTC
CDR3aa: CSARTSGRGVNEQYF

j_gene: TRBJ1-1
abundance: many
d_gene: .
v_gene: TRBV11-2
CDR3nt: TGTGCCAGCAGCTTAGTGGGGGGGAGGACTGAAGCTTTCTTT
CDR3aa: CASSLVGGRTEAFF

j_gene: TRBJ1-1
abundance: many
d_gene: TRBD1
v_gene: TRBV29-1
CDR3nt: TGCAGCTCTCAGGGGGACACTGAAGCTTTCTTT
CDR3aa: CSSQGDTEAFF

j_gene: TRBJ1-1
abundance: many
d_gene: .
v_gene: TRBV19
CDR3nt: TGTGCCAGTAGTATCTGGGGTGACACTGAAGCTTTCTTT
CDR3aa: CASSIWGDTEAFF

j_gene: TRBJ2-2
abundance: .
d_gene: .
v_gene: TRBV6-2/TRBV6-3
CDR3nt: TGTGCCAGCAACCCACAAATACTACAGGGATCGAACACCGGGGAGCTGTTTTTT
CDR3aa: CASNPQILQGSNTGELFF

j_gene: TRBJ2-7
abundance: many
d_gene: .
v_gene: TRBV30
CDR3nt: TGTGCCTGGGCCCGCCAGGAGGGAAGGACCTACGAGCAGTACTTC
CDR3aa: CAWARQEGRTYEQYF

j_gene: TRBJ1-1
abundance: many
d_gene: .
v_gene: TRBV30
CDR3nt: TGTGCCTGGAGTGTTGGCCTCGGCACTGAAGCTTTCTTT
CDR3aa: CAWSVGLGTEAFF

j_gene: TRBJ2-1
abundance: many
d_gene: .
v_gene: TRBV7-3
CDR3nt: TGTGCCAGCAGCTTACTGGGTTTCAGTGAGCAGTTCTTC
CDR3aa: CASSLLGFSEQFF

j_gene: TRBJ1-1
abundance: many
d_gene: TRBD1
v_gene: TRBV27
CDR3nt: TGTGCCAGCACCGGGACAGTGAACACTGAAGCTTTCTTT
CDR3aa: CASTGTVNTEAFF

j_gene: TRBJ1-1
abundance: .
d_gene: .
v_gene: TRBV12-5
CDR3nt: TGTGCTAGTGGTTTGGTAGGACAGACGTACACTGAAGCTTTCTTT
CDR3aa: CASGLVGQTYTEAFF

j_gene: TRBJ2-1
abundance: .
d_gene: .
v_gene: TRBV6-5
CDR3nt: TGTGCCAGCAGTCACGTTGGCAGCAACAATGAGCAGATCTTC
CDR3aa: CASSHVGSNNEQIF

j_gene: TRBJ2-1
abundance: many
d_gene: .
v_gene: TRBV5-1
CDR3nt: TGCGCCAGCAGCCCACAGGTTGGCAACTACAATGAGCAGTTCTTC
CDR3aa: CASSPQVGNYNEQFF

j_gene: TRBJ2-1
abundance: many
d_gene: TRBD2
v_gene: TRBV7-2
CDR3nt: TGTGCCAGCAGCTCCTGGGGGGAGGGTGAGCAGTTCTTC
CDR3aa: CASSSWGEGEQFF

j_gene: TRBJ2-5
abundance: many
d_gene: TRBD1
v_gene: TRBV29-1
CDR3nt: TGCAGCGCACAGGGGTTTACGGAGACCCAGTACTTC
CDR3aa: CSAQGFTETQYF